This paragraph reports one T cell receptor (beta chain). Method: immunoSEQ multiplex PCR; TCRdb's copy keeps in-frame clones and lacks some. The sample includes 70,000 to 80,000 clones, 80% to 95% seen only once; the top ten take approximately 0.41%. The data derive from a study of T cell changes during pregnancy in multiple sclerosis. The ends were cut back, 2 bases at V and 1 base at J, with 12 bases in the middle. The germline CDR1 and CDR2 sequences are MNHNS and SASEGT. This CDR3 is built from 16 residues. The material sequenced was CD4+ T cells from peripheral blood mononuclear cells, taken before pregnancy. The V call is TRBV6-1, the J call TRBJ1-3, with D perhaps matching TRBD1 (5 bases). This TCR derives from a female donor with multiple sclerosis, enrolled in a pregnancy study. The CDR3 DNA sequence: TGTGCCAGCAGTGAACGACAGCCCTTTTCTGGAAACACCATATATTTT. This gives the protein CASSERQPFSGNTIYF.